This T cell receptor beta chain derives from a study of cytomegalovirus exposure and HLA in healthy donors. The CDR3 totals 14 residues. V gave up 0 bases and J gave up 0 bases, with 7 bases separating them. Germline CDR1 is SGHRS and CDR2 is YFSETQ. There are a few counts of this clone. Both 60 Vbeta primers and 13 Jbeta primers went into the PCR. The assay was immunoSEQ multiplex PCR, and TCRdb's table has in-frame clones only and misses some. The table records 100,000 to 150,000 clones, 80% of them present only once. The sequence was obtained from a female donor in good health and CMV-seronegative. Sequencing was done on a sample of PBMCs. The V gene is TRBV5-1, the J gene TRBJ2-7, with a weak D call TRBD2 (6 bases). DNA of the CDR3: TGCGCCAGCAGCTTGGACGGGAGCTCCTACGAGCAGTACTTC. Protein product: CASSLDGSSYEQYF.